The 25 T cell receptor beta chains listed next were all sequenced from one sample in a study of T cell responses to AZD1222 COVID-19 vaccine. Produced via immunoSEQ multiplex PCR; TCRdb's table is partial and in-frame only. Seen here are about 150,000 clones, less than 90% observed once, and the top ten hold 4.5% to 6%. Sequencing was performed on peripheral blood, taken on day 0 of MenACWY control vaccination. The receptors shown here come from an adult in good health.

As DNA, the CDR3 is TGTGCCAGCAGCCCCAGTGCGGGGTTGAATCAGCCCCAGCATTTT. It translates to CASSPSAGLNQPQHF. V and J are TRBV7-9 and TRBJ1-5; D remains ambiguous. The ends were cut back, 5 bases at V and 4 bases at J, with 15 bases in the middle. The germline V gene encodes CDR1 SEHNR and CDR2 FQNEAQ (reference sequence). CDR3 length: 15 amino acids.

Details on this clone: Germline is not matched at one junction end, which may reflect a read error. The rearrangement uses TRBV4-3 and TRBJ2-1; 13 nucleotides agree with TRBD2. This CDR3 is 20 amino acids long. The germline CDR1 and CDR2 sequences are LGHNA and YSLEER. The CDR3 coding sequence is TGCCCCAGCCGCCGGGGGGGACTAGCGGGATCCAAAGGTGGCTACAATGAGCAGTTCTTC. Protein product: CPSRRGGLAGSKGGYNEQFF.

CDR3 nucleotide sequence: TGTGCCAGCTCATCCAATAGCGGGGGCTACAATGAGCAGTTCTTC. Its protein product is CASSSNSGGYNEQFF. The V gene is TRBV18, the J gene TRBJ2-1; 9 bases agree with TRBD2. Germline V gene data show CDR1 as KGHSH and CDR2 as LQKENI. V gave up 5 bases and J gave up 3 bases; unmatched junction bases: 5. There are 15 residues in the CDR3.

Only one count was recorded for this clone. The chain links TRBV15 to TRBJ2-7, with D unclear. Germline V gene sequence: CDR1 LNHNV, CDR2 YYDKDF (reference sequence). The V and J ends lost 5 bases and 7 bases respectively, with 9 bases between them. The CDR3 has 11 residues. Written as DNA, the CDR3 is TGTGCCACCAGCGTACACTGGGAGCAGTACGTC. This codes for CATSVHWEQYV.

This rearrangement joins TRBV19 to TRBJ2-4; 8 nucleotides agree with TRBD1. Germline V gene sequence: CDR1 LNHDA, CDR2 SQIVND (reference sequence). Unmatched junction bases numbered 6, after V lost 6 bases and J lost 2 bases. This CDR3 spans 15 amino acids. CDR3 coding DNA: TGTGCCAGTAGAACGGACAGGGCTTCCAAAAACATTCAGTACTTC. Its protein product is CASRTDRASKNIQYF. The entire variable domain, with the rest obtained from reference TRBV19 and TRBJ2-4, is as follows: DGGITQSPKYLFRKEGQNVTLSCEQNLNHDAMYWYRQDPGQGLRLIYYSQIVNDFQKGDIAEGYSVSREKKESFPLTVTSAQKNPTAFYLCASRTDRASKNIQYFGAGTRLSVL.

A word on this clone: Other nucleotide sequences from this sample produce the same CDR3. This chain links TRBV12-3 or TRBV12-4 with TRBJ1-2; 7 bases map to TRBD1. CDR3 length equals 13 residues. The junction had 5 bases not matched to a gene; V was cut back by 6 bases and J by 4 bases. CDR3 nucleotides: TGTGCCAGCAGGAGTGACAGGGCCTATGGCTACACCTTC. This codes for CASRSDRAYGYTF.

The CDR3 DNA reads TGTGCCAGCAGCTTACGGCGACTAGCGGGGGGGCGCGGAGGCACAGATACGCAGTATTTT. It encodes CASSLRRLAGGRGGTDTQYF. The rearrangement uses TRBV7-8 and TRBJ2-3, with 14 bases lining up with TRBD2. The CDR3 covers 20 residues. After removal of 2 bases from V and 1 base from J, the junction contained 11 bases not matched to a gene. Germline values: CDR1 SGHVS, CDR2 FQNEAQ.

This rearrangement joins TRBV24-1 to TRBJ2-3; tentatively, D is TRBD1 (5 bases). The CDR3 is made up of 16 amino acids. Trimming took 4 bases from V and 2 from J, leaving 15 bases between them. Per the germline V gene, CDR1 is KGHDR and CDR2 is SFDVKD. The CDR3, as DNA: TGTGCCACCAGTGACTATTATCCAGGGCTCACAGATACGCAGTATTTT. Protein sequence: CATSDYYPGLTDTQYF.

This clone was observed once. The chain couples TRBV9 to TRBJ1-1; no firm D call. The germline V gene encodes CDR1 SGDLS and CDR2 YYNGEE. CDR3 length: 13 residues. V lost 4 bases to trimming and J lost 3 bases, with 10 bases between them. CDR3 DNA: TGTGCCAGCAGCCTCCGCGCGGACACTGAAGCTTTCTTT. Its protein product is CASSLRADTEAFF.

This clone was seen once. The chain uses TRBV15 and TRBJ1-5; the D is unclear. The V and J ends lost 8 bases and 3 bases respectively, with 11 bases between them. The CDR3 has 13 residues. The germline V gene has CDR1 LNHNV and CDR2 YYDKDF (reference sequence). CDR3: CATAVQDNQPQHF. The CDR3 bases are TGTGCCACCGCGGTCCAGGACAATCAGCCCCAGCATTTT.

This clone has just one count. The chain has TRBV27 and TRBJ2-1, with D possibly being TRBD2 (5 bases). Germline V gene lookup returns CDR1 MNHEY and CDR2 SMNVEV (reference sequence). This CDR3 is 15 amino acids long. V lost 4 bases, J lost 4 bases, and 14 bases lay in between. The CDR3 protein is CASSSRLLGYNEQFF. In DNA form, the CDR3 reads TGTGCCAGCAGTTCCCGACTATTAGGGTACAATGAGCAGTTCTTC.

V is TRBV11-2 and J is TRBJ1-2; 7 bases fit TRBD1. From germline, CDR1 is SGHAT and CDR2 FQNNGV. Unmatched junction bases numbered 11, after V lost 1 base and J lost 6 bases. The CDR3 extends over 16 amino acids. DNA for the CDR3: TGTGCCAGCAGCTTAGGTCGACAGGGAGGGATGGATGGCTACACCTTC. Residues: CASSLGRQGGMDGYTF.

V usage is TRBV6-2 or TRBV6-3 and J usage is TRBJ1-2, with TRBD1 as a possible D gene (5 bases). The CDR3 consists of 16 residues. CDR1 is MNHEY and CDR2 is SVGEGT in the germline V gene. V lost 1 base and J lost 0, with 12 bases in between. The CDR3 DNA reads TGTGCCAGCAGTTACTTAGATTCGACAGCTAACTATGGCTACACCTTC. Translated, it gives CASSYLDSTANYGYTF.

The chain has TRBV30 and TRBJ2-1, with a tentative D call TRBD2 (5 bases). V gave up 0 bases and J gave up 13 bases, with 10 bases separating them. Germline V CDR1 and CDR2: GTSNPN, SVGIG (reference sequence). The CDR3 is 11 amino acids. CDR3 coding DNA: TGTGCCTGGAGTGTACTAGATCTTCAGTTCTTC. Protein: CAWSVLDLQFF. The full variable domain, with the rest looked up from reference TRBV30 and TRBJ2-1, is SQTIHQWPATLVQPVGSPLSLECTVEGTSNPNLYWYRQAAGRGLQLLFYSVGIGQISSEVPQNLSASRPQDRQFILSSKKLLLSDSGFYLCAWSVLDLQFFGPGTRLTVL.

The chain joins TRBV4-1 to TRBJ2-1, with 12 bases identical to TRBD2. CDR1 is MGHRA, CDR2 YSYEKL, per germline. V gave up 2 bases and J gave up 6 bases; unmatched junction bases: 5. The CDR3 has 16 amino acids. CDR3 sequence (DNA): TGCGCCAGCAGCCAATCTAGCGGGAGGGCCGGCAATGAGCAGTTCTTC. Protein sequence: CASSQSSGRAGNEQFF.

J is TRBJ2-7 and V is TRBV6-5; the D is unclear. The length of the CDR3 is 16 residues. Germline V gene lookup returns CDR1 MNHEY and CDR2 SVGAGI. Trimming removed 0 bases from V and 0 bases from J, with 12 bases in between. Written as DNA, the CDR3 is TGTGCCAGCAGTTACTCGATAATTCAGGCCTCCTACGAGCAGTACTTC. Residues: CASSYSIIQASYEQYF.

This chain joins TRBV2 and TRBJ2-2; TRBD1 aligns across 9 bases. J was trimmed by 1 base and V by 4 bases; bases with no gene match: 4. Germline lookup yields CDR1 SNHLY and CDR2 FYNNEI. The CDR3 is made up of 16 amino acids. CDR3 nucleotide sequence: TGTGCCAGCAGTGTCTTGGACAGGGGGAACACCGGGGAGCTGTTTTTT. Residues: CASSVLDRGNTGELFF.

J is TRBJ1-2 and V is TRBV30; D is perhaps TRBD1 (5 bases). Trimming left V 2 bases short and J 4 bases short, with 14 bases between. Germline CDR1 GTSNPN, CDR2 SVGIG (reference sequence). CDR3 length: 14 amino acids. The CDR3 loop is CAWSPRTRGYGYTF. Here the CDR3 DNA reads TGTGCCTGGAGTCCCCGAACTAGGGGCTATGGCTACACCTTC. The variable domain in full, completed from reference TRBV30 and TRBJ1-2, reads SQTIHQWPATLVQPVGSPLSLECTVEGTSNPNLYWYRQAAGRGLQLLFYSVGIGQISSEVPQNLSASRPQDRQFILSSKKLLLSDSGFYLCAWSPRTRGYGYTFGSGTRLTVV.

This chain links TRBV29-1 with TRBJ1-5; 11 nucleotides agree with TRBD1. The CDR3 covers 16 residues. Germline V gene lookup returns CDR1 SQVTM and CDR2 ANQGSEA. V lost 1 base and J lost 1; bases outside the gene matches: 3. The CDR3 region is CSVEGTGGESNQPQHF. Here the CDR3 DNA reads TGCAGCGTTGAAGGGACAGGGGGCGAGAGCAATCAGCCCCAGCATTTT.

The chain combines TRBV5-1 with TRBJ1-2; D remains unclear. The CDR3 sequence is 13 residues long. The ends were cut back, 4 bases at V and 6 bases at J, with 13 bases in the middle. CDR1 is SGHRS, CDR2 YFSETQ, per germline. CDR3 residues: CASSPLLKDGYTF. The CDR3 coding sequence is TGCGCCAGCAGCCCTCTGCTGAAGGATGGCTACACCTTC. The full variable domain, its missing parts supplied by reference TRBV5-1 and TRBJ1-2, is KAGVTQTPRYLIKTRGQQVTLSCSPISGHRSVSWYQQTPGQGLQFLFEYFSETQRNKGNFPGRFSGRQFSNSRSEMNVSTLELGDSALYLCASSPLLKDGYTFGSGTRLTVV.

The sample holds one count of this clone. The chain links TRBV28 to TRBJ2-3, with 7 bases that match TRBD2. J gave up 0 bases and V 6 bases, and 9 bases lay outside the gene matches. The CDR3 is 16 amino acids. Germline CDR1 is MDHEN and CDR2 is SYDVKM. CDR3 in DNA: TGTGCCAGCAGCAACCGGGGGGACGGTAGCACAGATACGCAGTATTTT. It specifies CASSNRGDGSTDTQYF.

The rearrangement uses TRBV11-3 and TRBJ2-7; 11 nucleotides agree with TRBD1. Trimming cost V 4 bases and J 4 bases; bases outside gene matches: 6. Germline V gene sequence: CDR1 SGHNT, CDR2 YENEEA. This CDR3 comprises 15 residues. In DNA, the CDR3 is TGTGCCAGCAGCTCCTACGGACAGGGGGCTTACGAGCAGTACTTC. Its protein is CASSSYGQGAYEQYF.

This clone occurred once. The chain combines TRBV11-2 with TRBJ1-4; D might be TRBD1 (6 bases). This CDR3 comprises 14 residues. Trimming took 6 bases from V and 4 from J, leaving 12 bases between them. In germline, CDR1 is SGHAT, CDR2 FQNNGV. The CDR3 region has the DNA TGTGCCAGCAGTCGACAGGACATTAATGAAAAACTGTTTTTT. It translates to CASSRQDINEKLFF.

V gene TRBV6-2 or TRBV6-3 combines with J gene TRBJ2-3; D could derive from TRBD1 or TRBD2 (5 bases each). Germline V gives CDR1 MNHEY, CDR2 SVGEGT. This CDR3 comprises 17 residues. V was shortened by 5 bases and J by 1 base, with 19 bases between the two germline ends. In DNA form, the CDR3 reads TGTGCCAGCAGTCACCGGGACCCCGGGCGGGGCACAGATACGCAGTATTTT. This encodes CASSHRDPGRGTDTQYF.

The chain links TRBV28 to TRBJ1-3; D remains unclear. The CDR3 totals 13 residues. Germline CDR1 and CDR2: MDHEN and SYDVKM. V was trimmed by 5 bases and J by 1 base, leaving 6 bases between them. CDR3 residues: CASSNPSGNTIYF. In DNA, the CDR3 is TGTGCCAGCAGTAATCCATCTGGAAACACCATATATTTT.